Listed below are T cell receptor beta chains from one sample, sequenced in a study of blood T cell repertoires in COVID-19. Only in-frame clones appear in the TCRdb table, and some are missing; sequencing was by immunoSEQ multiplex PCR. The repertoire holds about 150,000 clones, with about 88% as singletons. Sequenced input: PBMCs or T cells enriched from blood (not recorded which). The receptors stem from a man aged 45 to 65 who had recovered from COVID-19. The CDR3 runs from the conserved cysteine through the conserved F or W. The D gene is left open where the match is weak. Expanded clones get a size class; other rows say once, few or many, or leave the size out.

CDR3 DNA	CDR3 protein	D gene	clone size	V gene	J gene
TGCAGTGCAACAGGGAGGGGAGGCTACACCTTC	CSATGRGGYTF	-	once	TRBV20-1	TRBJ1-2
TGTGCCAGCTCACGTCAGGGTACCCATAGCAATCAGCCCCAGCATTTT	CASSRQGTHSNQPQHF	-	once	TRBV18	TRBJ1-5
TGCGCCAGCAGCTGGGACTCCTCCACGGGTACGCAGTATTTT	CASSWDSSTGTQYF	-	-	TRBV5-1	TRBJ2-3
TGTGCCAGCAGCTTGAGTAGGAACACTGAAGCTTTCTTT	CASSLSRNTEAFF	-	-	TRBV5-4	TRBJ1-1
TGTGCTAGTGGCCGGGGGACGGGACAGGGGAATCAGCCCCAGCATTTT	CASGRGTGQGNQPQHF	TRBD1	-	TRBV12-5	TRBJ1-5
TGTGCCAGCAGCGCGGGACAGGGGGCGTATGGAGATACGCAGTATTTT	CASSAGQGAYGDTQYF	TRBD1	-	TRBV9	TRBJ2-3
TGTGCCAGCAGTCCTGACAGGTCCTCTCAGCCCCAGCATTTT	CASSPDRSSQPQHF	-	-	TRBV6-5	TRBJ1-5
TGTGCCAGCAGCTCGAGACTAGCGAAGAGAAACATTCAGTACTTC	CASSSRLAKRNIQYF	TRBD2	-	TRBV7-2	TRBJ2-4
TGTGCCAGCAGCCGGGACAGGGGGGAAAAACTGTTTTTT	CASSRDRGEKLFF	TRBD1	-	TRBV2	TRBJ1-4
TGTGCCATCAGAGATGACAGGGGGCAGTCTGAAAAACTGTTTTTT	CAIRDDRGQSEKLFF	TRBD1	-	TRBV10-3	TRBJ1-4
TGTGCCAGCAGCCCCCGTGTTCAGGGAACGGATGGCTACACCTTC	CASSPRVQGTDGYTF	-	-	TRBV11-3	TRBJ1-2
TGTGCCAGCTCACCACCCAGCGGGGGGGGAAGCTCCTACAATGAGCAGTTCTTC	CASSPPSGGGSSYNEQFF	TRBD2	once	TRBV18	TRBJ2-1
TGTGCCAGCCGCGGGGCCTATGGCTACACCTTC	CASRGAYGYTF	-	-	TRBV3-1/TRBV3-2	TRBJ1-2
TGTGCCAGCAGTGAAGCTGGGCTTGGGGGGCCCGGGGGGAGTACGTACTTC	CASSEAGLGGPGGSTYF	-	-	TRBV2	TRBJ2-5
TGTGCCAGCAGGGAGACAGGGCTCAATCAGCCCCAGCATTTT	CASRETGLNQPQHF	TRBD1	-	TRBV25-1	TRBJ1-5
TGTGCCAGCAGTGCTGGACTTCCTACGAGCTCTGGAAACACCATATATTTT	CASSAGLPTSSGNTIYF	-	-	TRBV6-2/TRBV6-3	TRBJ1-3
TGTGCCAGCAGCCCGGGGGGGCGAGGGGGCGCCGGGGAGCTGTTTTTT	CASSPGGRGGAGELFF	-	-	TRBV3-1/TRBV3-2	TRBJ2-2
TGTGCCAGCTCACGGGGCGACTCTGGAAACACCATATATTTT	CASSRGDSGNTIYF	-	many	TRBV18	TRBJ1-3
TGCGCCAGCAGCTCGGGACTAGCGGGGCACCACGAGCAGTACTTC	CASSSGLAGHHEQYF	TRBD2	-	TRBV5-1	TRBJ2-7
TGCGCCAGCAGCATACCAGGGGGCGCCGGGGAGCTGTTTTTT	CASSIPGGAGELFF	TRBD1	-	TRBV5-1	TRBJ2-2
TGTGCCAGCAGTAACCGACAAATTGAAAAACTGTTTTTT	CASSNRQIEKLFF	-	-	TRBV27	TRBJ1-4
TGCGCCAGCAGCCAGCTTAGCGGGGGGTTTACGTATACGCAGTATTTT	CASSQLSGGFTYTQYF	TRBD2	-	TRBV4-1	TRBJ2-3
TGTGCCAGTAACAGGGCCGGGACAGGAAGAAATTCACCCCTCCACTTT	CASNRAGTGRNSPLHF	TRBD1	-	TRBV19	TRBJ1-6
TGTGCCAGCAGCTTGGGGATGGTGAGGGCGAATGGCTACACCTTC	CASSLGMVRANGYTF	-	-	TRBV7-2	TRBJ1-2
TGTGCCAGCAGCTTAGCGATCGCGGGGGGGCCAAACAATGAGCAGTTCTTC	CASSLAIAGGPNNEQFF	TRBD2	-	TRBV7-6	TRBJ2-1
TGTGCCAGCAGTTCGACTAGCGGGGGGATCACCGGGGAGCTGTTTTTT	CASSSTSGGITGELFF	TRBD2	-	TRBV5-8	TRBJ2-2
TGTGCCAGCAGTGAATTTGGTCAGGGGTTGGGCGAGCAGTACTTC	CASSEFGQGLGEQYF	-	-	TRBV2	TRBJ2-7
TGCAGCGTGGCAGAAAATAGCAATCAGCCCCGGCATTTT	CSVAENSNQPRHF	-	-	TRBV29-1	TRBJ1-5
TGTGCCAGCAGTGTACAGGGCATCACTGAAGCTTTCTTT	CASSVQGITEAFF	-	-	TRBV2	TRBJ1-1
TGTGCCAGCAGCTTAGCGGGATGGGGGGGGCGTAAAACTGAAGCTTTCTTT	CASSLAGWGGRKTEAFF	-	-	TRBV7-2	TRBJ1-1
TGTGCCAGCAGCCCAGGACTGCACACCGGGGAGCTGTTTTTT	CASSPGLHTGELFF	-	-	TRBV9	TRBJ2-2
TGTGCCAGCAGCTTATTACCACAGGGGACTTCACCCCTCCACTTT	CASSLLPQGTSPLHF	TRBD1	-	TRBV7-8	TRBJ1-6
TGTGCCAGCAGTTTACCTGACAGGGCGGGATCACCCCTCCACTTT	CASSLPDRAGSPLHF	TRBD1	-	TRBV28	TRBJ1-6
TGTGCCAGCACCCAAACTTCTCCCGGAGATACGCAGTATTTT	CASTQTSPGDTQYF	-	-	TRBV27	TRBJ2-3
TGTGCCAGCAGCGAAGCTGGACTAGCGGACTACAATGAGCAGTTCTTC	CASSEAGLADYNEQFF	TRBD2	-	TRBV7-6	TRBJ2-1
TGTGCCAGCAGCCCCCTCGGACAGGGGGAGTATAATGAGCAGTTCTTC	CASSPLGQGEYNEQFF	TRBD1	-	TRBV5-8	TRBJ2-1
TGTGCCAGCAGTGATAACGGGGAGACCCAGTACTTC	CASSDNGETQYF	-	-	TRBV2	TRBJ2-5
TGTGCCATCAGTGTCCTCGGGTCCGGGACTGAAGCTTTCTTT	CAISVLGSGTEAFF	-	-	TRBV10-3	TRBJ1-1
TGTGCCAGCAGCCAAGATACTAGCGTCGGGACAGATACGCAGTATTTT	CASSQDTSVGTDTQYF	TRBD2	-	TRBV4-2	TRBJ2-3
TGTGCCAGCAGCTTGAACCCGGGAGGCTATGGCTACACCTTC	CASSLNPGGYGYTF	-	-	TRBV11-2	TRBJ1-2
TGTGCCAGCAGCTTAGTGGCCCAGGGGGCTTACTATGGCTACACCTTC	CASSLVAQGAYYGYTF	TRBD1	-	TRBV13	TRBJ1-2
TGCAGCGTTGTCCAACAGGGGATGCCAGATACGCAGTATTTT	CSVVQQGMPDTQYF	TRBD1	-	TRBV29-1	TRBJ2-3